Described below is a single T cell receptor beta chain sequence and its context. The data were taken from a study of PD-L1 blockade in urothelial cancer. The wider study: Patients took up atezolizumab at some point between 2014 and 2015 at 1,200 mg intravenously every 3 weeks.

Every PCR was spiked with synthetic TCR analog templates. Sequencing used immunoSEQ multiplex PCR; TCRdb keeps in-frame clones, though not all of them. Among tens of thousands of clones listed, around 90% were seen once. V lost 0 bases, J lost 1 base, and 13 bases lay in between. Germline V CDR1 and CDR2: SGHRS, YFSETQ. The CDR3 runs 17 residues. Pretreatment and on-treatment blood mononuclear cell samples were taken, totaling between 1 and 8 time points per patient. V gene TRBV5-1 combines with J gene TRBJ2-2; TRBD2 is a possible D gene (6 bases). The source is a woman in her seventies with urothelial cancer. Here the sequenced sample was PBMCs, taken around atezolizumab (anti-PD-L1) treatment. The chain's CDR3 is CASSLAGGAGNTGELFF. The CDR3 bases are TGCGCCAGCAGCTTGGCCGGAGGGGCTGGGAACACCGGGGAGCTGTTTTTT.